A selection of T cell receptor beta chains follows, all from one sample in a study of shared clonotypes between healthy human individuals. Sequenced by immunoSEQ multiplex PCR; TCRdb stores in-frame clones only, minus some. This table has roughly 1,500,000 clones, about 98.5% appearing once. The sample comprised naive CD4+ T cells sorted from blood. The receptors derive from a man aged 30-40 years in good health. The CDR3 runs from the conserved cysteine through the conserved F or W. Each record gives: clone size, D gene, J gene, V gene, CDR3 protein, CDR3 DNA. D genes are given only for firm matches. Part of the rows lack a size; the others show once, few, many or a class for expanded clones.

NA,TRBD1,TRBJ1-2,TRBV27,CASSSSGTENYGYTF,TGTGCCAGCAGTTCGTCCGGGACAGAGAACTATGGCTACACCTTC
once,TRBD1,TRBJ1-1,TRBV29-1,CSVAQGATEAFF,TGCAGCGTTGCACAGGGGGCCACTGAAGCTTTCTTT
NA,NA,TRBJ2-5,TRBV11-2,CASSPVESGTQYF,TGTGCCAGCAGCCCGGTGGAATCGGGGACCCAGTACTTC
NA,TRBD1,TRBJ2-5,TRBV2,CASREGGEETQYF,TGTGCCAGCAGGGAAGGGGGCGAAGAGACCCAGTACTTC
NA,NA,TRBJ2-7,TRBV28,CASSPQVKWYEQYF,TGTGCCAGCAGTCCACAGGTCAAGTGGTACGAGCAGTACTTC
once,NA,TRBJ1-5,TRBV6-1,CASSDIQGYQPQHF,TGTGCCAGCAGTGATATACAGGGTTATCAGCCCCAGCATTTT
NA,NA,TRBJ2-5,TRBV7-9,CASRGARAQYF,TGTGCCAGCAGAGGGGCTAGGGCCCAGTACTTC
NA,NA,TRBJ1-4,TRBV28,CATSKGFVELFF,TGTGCCACCTCAAAGGGGTTTGTGGAACTGTTTTTT
NA,NA,TRBJ2-5,TRBV7-6,CASSLAAPETQYF,TGTGCCAGCAGCTTAGCGGCACCCGAGACCCAGTACTTC
NA,TRBD1,TRBJ2-7,TRBV7-2,CASSTLDRVVGEQYF,TGTGCCAGCAGCACGTTGGACAGGGTTGTTGGCGAGCAGTACTTC
NA,NA,TRBJ2-7,TRBV20-1,CSAKHYEQYF,TGCAGTGCTAAACATTACGAGCAGTACTTC
once,NA,TRBJ1-1,TRBV5-4,CASSLPATEAFF,TGTGCCAGCAGCTTGCCGGCCACTGAAGCTTTCTTT
NA,TRBD2,TRBJ2-1,TRBV4-1,CASSLQLAGGAEQFF,TGCGCCAGCAGCCTACAACTAGCGGGAGGAGCTGAGCAGTTCTTC
NA,NA,TRBJ2-5,TRBV10-3,CAISESGNRVQETQYF,TGTGCCATCAGTGAGTCAGGGAATAGGGTTCAAGAGACCCAGTACTTC
NA,TRBD2,TRBJ2-5,TRBV18,CASSRLAGPQETQYF,TGTGCCAGCTCACGACTAGCGGGACCCCAAGAGACCCAGTACTTC
NA,NA,TRBJ2-3,TRBV9,CASSVGTVYTDTQYF,TGTGCCAGCAGCGTAGGGACAGTATACACAGATACGCAGTATTTT
NA,NA,TRBJ2-3,TRBV7-3,CASSLLLATDTQYF,TGTGCCAGCAGCCTACTCTTGGCCACAGATACGCAGTATTTT
NA,NA,TRBJ1-2,TRBV2,CASTDSYGYTF,TGTGCCAGCACGGACAGCTATGGCTACACCTTC
NA,TRBD2,TRBJ2-3,TRBV18,CASSPILRREKGTDTQYF,TGTGCCAGCTCACCCATCCTGAGGCGGGAGAAGGGCACAGATACGCAGTATTTT
NA,TRBD2,TRBJ2-2,TRBV2,CASKKGTSGRPGTGELFF,TGTGCCAGCAAGAAAGGGACTAGCGGGAGGCCGGGAACCGGGGAGCTGTTTTTT
NA,NA,TRBJ2-1,TRBV10-3,CAISTGGGSYNEQFF,TGTGCCATCAGTACAGGGGGAGGGTCCTACAATGAGCAGTTCTTC
NA,TRBD1,TRBJ1-5,TRBV27,CATSRGRNQPQHF,TGTGCCACGTCAAGGGGGCGCAATCAGCCCCAGCATTTT
NA,TRBD1,TRBJ2-5,TRBV6-5,CASRSGTAQQTQYF,TGTGCCAGCAGGTCCGGGACAGCCCAACAGACCCAGTACTTC
NA,NA,TRBJ2-7,TRBV5-1,CASSLASGVTYEQYF,TGCGCCAGCAGCTTGGCCTCAGGGGTGACCTACGAGCAGTACTTC
NA,NA,TRBJ2-6,TRBV4-1,CASSLGWESSGANVLTF,TGCGCCAGCAGCCTGGGGTGGGAGAGCTCTGGGGCCAACGTCCTGACTTTC